This TCR beta chain was retrieved from a study of blood T cell repertoires in COVID-19. Study-wide background: Donors in the United States, Italy and Spain gave samples during acute or convalescent COVID-19. T cells, B-cell-depleted T cells, or PBMCs supplied cDNA or gDNA.

V was shortened by 0 bases and J by 4 bases, with 13 bases between the two germline ends. The CDR3 has 16 residues. The V gene's germline CDR1 is MGHRA and CDR2 YSYEKL. This clone has only one observation. TCRdb keeps only in-frame clones here, not all; method: immunoSEQ multiplex PCR. The sample lists 240,000 or so clones; 87% were seen once. The receptor's source is a man in his 60s who had recovered from COVID-19. The V call is TRBV4-1, the J call TRBJ1-5; D unclear. Specimen: peripheral blood. The chain's CDR3 is CASSQDNTALNQPQHF. Here the CDR3 DNA reads TGCGCCAGCAGCCAAGATAATACAGCTCTAAATCAGCCCCAGCATTTT.